This T cell receptor (beta chain) was recorded in a study of shared clonotypes between healthy human individuals. Study information: A donor's plate count was three for CD4 naive and three for CD4 memory; CD8 naive had two and CD8 memory one.

There were only Caucasian adults among the donors, and all lived in Nashville, Tennessee. Negatively enriched CD4+ T cells were divided by CD45RA into naive and memory. The protocol was immunoSEQ multiplex PCR, while the TCRdb copy is restricted to in-frame clones and leaves out a portion. Seen here are around 2.1 million clones, around 95% observed once, and the top ten hold roughly 0.13%. As concerns this clone: What it binds is unknown.

The CDR3 has 16 amino acids. Trimming removed 5 bases at V and 6 bases at J, with 20 bases between. Looked up from germline, CDR1 is SGHAT and CDR2 is FQNNGV. Notes on the study in general: How much donors shared clonotypes was expected to be affected by sequencing depth.

This clonotype originated in a man between 18 and 29 years old in good health. What was sequenced was naive CD4+ T cells sorted from blood. Subset specified: CD45RA+ positively selected. This rearrangement joins TRBV11-2 to TRBJ2-1, with D possibly being TRBD1 or TRBD2 (6 bases each). The CDR3 region has the DNA TGTGCCAGCAGCCCTACCTCCCCGGGGGCCCTCAATGAGCAGTTCTTC. It is translated as CASSPTSPGALNEQFF. The whole variable domain, remainder taken from reference TRBV11-2 and TRBJ2-1, is EAGVAQSPRYKIIEKRQSVAFWCNPISGHATLYWYQQILGQGPKLLIQFQNNGVVDDSQLPKDRFSAERLKGVDSTLKIQPAKLEDSAVYLCASSPTSPGALNEQFFGPGTRLTVL.